The 6 T cell receptor beta chains given below trace back to one sample, sequenced in a study of blood T cell repertoires in COVID-19. The protocol was immunoSEQ multiplex PCR, while the TCRdb copy is restricted to in-frame clones and leaves out a portion. The sample has 250,000 to 300,000 clones, 80% to 85% seen once. Input material: peripheral blood. Receptors were obtained from a woman between 55 and 75 years old with active or convalescent COVID-19.

J is TRBJ2-1 and V is TRBV28; 8 bases align to TRBD2. The CDR3 sequence is 16 residues long. Germline CDR1 MDHEN, CDR2 SYDVKM. With V trimmed by 5 bases and J by 3 bases, 9 bases remained unmatched. CDR3 sequence reads: CASSVRGGSDYNEQFF. The DNA of the CDR3 is TGTGCCAGCAGTGTACGCGGGGGGTCCGACTACAATGAGCAGTTCTTC.

This clone came up once. The chain has TRBV5-1 and TRBJ1-1; TRBD1 is a possible D gene (5 bases). The CDR3 has 16 residues. With 1 base removed from V and 0 bases from J, the gap between germline ends came to 13 bases. Per germline, CDR1 SGHRS and CDR2 YFSETQ. CDR3 sequence: CASSLLGEGLNTEAFF. Here the CDR3 DNA reads TGCGCCAGCAGCTTGTTGGGGGAGGGATTGAACACTGAAGCTTTCTTT.

The chain links TRBV3-1 (or the pseudogene TRBV3-2) to TRBJ1-1; no definite D call. The V end was cut by 6 bases, the J end by 4 bases, with 18 bases between. Germline assignment: CDR1 LGHDT and CDR2 YNNKEL (reference sequence). The CDR3 consists of 15 residues. The CDR3 DNA reads as TGTGCCAGCAGATCAGGCGGGGTGACGGGCACTGAAGCTTTCTTT. Its protein is CASRSGGVTGTEAFF.

The table lists this clone with a few counts. This chain joins TRBV6-1 and TRBJ2-1; TRBD1 is a possible D gene (5 bases). V dropped 5 bases and J dropped 3 bases, with 5 bases sitting between them. The CDR3 covers 12 residues. Germline-derived CDR1 and CDR2 are MNHNS and SASEGT. CDR3 sequence (DNA): TGTGCCAGCAGTAGGGGCTACAATGAGCAGTTCTTC. It encodes CASSRGYNEQFF.

This clone was detected only once. The rearrangement joins TRBV11-2 to TRBJ2-7; TRBD1 matches at 11 bases. V shed 5 bases and J 3 bases; nucleotides not matched to a gene: 9. The CDR3 runs to 16 residues. Looked up from germline, CDR1 is SGHAT and CDR2 is FQNNGV. The CDR3 spells CASSRSWTGGHYEQYF. The CDR3 DNA reads as TGTGCCAGCAGCCGGTCTTGGACAGGGGGCCACTACGAGCAGTACTTC.

This chain uses TRBV4-3 with TRBJ1-5, with TRBD1 as a possible D gene (5 bases). Deletions cut 0 bases from V and 0 bases from J, with 12 bases between. The CDR3 covers 17 residues. The germline V gene has CDR1 LGHNA and CDR2 YSLEER. CDR3 DNA sequence: TGCGCCAGCAGCCAAGACAGGGTCGCCTATAGCAATCAGCCCCAGCATTTT. Translating it yields CASSQDRVAYSNQPQHF.